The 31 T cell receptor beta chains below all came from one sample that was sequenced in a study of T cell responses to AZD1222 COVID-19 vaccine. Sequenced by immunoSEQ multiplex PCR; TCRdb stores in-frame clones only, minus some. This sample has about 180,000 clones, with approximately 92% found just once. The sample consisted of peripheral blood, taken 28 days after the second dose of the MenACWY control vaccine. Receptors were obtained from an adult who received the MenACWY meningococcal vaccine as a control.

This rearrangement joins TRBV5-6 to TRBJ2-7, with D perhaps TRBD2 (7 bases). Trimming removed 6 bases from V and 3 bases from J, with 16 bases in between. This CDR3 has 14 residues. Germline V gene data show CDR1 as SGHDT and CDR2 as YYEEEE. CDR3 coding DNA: TGTGCCAGCAACCTGGGGGGGGCTGGCTACGAGCAGTACTTC. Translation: CASNLGGAGYEQYF.

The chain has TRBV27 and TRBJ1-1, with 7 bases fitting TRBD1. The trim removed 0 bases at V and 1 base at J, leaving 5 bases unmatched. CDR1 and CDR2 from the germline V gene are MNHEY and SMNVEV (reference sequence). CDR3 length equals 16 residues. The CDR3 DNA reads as TGTGCCAGCAGTTTATCCCGCCGGACAGGGAACACTGAAGCTTTCTTT. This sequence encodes CASSLSRRTGNTEAFF.

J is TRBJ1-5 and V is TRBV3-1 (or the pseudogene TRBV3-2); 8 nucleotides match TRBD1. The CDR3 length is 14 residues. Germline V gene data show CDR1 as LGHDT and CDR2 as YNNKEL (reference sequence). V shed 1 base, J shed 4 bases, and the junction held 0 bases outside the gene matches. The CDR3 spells CASSQGTGNQPQHF. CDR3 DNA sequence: TGTGCCAGCAGCCAAGGGACAGGGAATCAGCCCCAGCATTTT.

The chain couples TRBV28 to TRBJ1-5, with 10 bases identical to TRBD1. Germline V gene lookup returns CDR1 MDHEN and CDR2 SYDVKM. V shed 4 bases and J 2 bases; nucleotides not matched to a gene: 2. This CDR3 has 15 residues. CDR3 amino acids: CASSSGTGGNQPQHF. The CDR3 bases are TGTGCCAGCAGTTCGGGGACAGGGGGCAATCAGCCCCAGCATTTT. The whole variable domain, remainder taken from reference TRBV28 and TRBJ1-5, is DVKVTQSSRYLVKRTGEKVFLECVQDMDHENMFWYRQDPGLGLRLIYFSYDVKMKEKGDIPEGYSVSREKKERFSLILESASTNQTSMYLCASSSGTGGNQPQHFGDGTRLSIL.

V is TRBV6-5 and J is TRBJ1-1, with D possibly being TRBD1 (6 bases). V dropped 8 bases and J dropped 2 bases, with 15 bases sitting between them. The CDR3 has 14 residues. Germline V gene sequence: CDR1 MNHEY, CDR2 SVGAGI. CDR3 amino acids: CASLLRGANTEAFF. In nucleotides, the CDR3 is TGTGCCAGCCTCTTAAGGGGGGCTAACACTGAAGCTTTCTTT.

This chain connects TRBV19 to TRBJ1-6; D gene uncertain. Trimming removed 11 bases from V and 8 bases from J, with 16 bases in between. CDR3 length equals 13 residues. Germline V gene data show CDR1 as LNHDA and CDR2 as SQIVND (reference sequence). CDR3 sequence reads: CAHAEDGYSPLHF. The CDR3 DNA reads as TGTGCCCATGCCGAGGACGGCTATTCACCCCTCCACTTT.

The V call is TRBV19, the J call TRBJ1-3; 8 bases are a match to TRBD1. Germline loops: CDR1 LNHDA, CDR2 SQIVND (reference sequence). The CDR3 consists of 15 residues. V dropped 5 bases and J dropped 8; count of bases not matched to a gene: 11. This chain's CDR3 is CASSRTDRDSDTIYF. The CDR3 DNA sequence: TGTGCCAGTAGTCGGACGGACAGGGACTCTGACACCATATATTTT.

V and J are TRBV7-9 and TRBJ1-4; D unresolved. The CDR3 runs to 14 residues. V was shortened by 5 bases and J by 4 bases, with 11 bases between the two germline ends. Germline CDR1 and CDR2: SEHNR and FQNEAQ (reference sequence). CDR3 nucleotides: TGTGCCAGCAGCGGGCCCCAGGTTAATGAAAAACTGTTTTTT. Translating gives CASSGPQVNEKLFF.

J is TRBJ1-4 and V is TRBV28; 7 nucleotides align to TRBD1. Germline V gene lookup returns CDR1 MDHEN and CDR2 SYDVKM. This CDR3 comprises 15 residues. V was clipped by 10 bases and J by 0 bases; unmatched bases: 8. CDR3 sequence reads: CAINRGGATNEKLFF. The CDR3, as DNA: TGTGCCATAAACAGGGGAGGGGCAACTAATGAAAAACTGTTTTTT.

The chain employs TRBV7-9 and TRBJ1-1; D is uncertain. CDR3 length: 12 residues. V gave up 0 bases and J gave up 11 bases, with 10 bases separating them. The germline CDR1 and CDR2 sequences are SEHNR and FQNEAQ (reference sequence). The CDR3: CASSLALGGAFF. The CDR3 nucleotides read TGTGCCAGCAGCTTAGCGCTCGGAGGGGCTTTCTTT.

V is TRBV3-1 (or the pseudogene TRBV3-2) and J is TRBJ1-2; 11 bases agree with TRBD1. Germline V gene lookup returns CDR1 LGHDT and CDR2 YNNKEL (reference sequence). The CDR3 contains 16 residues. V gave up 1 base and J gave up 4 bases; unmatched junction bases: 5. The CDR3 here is CASSQGWTGGTYGYTF. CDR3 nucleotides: TGTGCCAGCAGCCAAGGTTGGACAGGGGGCACCTATGGCTACACCTTC.

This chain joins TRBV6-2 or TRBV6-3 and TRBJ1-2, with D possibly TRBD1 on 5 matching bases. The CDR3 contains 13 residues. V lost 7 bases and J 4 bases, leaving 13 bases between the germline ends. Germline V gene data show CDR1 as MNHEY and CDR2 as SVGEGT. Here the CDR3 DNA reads TGTGCCAGCACCCCCCCAGGGTCCTATGGCTACACCTTC. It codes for CASTPPGSYGYTF.

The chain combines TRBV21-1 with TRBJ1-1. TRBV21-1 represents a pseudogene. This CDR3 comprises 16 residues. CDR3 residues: CASHSILGGRETEAFF. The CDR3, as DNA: TGTGCCAGCCATTCCATTCTAGGCGGGAGGGAAACTGAAGCTTTCTTT.

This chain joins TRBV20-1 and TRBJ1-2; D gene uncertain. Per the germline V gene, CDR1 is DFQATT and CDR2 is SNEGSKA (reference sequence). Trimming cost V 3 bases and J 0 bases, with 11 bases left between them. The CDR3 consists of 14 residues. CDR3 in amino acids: CSASWGIPNYGYTF. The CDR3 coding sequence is TGCAGTGCTAGTTGGGGAATCCCTAACTATGGCTACACCTTC.

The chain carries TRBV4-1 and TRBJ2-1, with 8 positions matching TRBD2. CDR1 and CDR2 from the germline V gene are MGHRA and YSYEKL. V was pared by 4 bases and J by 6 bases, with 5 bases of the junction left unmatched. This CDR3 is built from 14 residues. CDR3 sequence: CASSREGLGNEQFF. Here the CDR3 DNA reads TGCGCCAGCAGCCGAGAGGGACTAGGCAATGAGCAGTTCTTC.

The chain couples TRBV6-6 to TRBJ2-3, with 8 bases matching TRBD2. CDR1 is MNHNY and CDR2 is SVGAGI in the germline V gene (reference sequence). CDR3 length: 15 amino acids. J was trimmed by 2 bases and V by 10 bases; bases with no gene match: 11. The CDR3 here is CAIALVAGNTDTQYF. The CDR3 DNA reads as TGTGCCATAGCCTTAGTAGCGGGGAACACAGATACGCAGTATTTT.

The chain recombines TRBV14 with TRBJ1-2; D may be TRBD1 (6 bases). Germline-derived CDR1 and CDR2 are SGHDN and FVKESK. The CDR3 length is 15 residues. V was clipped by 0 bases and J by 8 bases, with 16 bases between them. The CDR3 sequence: CASSQETGRIRGYTF. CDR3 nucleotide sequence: TGTGCCAGCAGCCAAGAAACAGGGAGAATTAGAGGCTACACCTTC.

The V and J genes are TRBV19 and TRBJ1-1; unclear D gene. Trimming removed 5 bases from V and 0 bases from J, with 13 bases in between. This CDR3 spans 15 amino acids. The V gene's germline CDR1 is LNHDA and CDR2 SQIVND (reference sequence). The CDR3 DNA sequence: TGTGCCAGTAGTCGTTCCCGAGTCCTGAACACTGAAGCTTTCTTT. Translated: CASSRSRVLNTEAFF. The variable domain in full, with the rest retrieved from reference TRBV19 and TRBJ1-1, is DGGITQSPKYLFRKEGQNVTLSCEQNLNHDAMYWYRQDPGQGLRLIYYSQIVNDFQKGDIAEGYSVSREKKESFPLTVTSAQKNPTAFYLCASSRSRVLNTEAFFGQGTRLTVV.

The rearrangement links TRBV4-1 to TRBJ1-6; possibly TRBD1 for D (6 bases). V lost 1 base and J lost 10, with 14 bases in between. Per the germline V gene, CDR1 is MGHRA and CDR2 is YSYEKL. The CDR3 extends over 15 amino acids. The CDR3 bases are TGCGCCAGCAGCCAAGGTACAGGGACCGGCTCACCCCTCCACTTT. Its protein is CASSQGTGTGSPLHF.

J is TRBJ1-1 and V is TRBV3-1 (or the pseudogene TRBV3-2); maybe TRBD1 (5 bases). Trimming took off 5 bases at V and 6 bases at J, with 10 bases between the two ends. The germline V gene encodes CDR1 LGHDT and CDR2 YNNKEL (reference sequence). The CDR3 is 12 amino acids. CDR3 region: CASSAGLAEAFF. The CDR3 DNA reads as TGTGCCAGCAGCGCAGGGTTGGCTGAAGCTTTCTTT.

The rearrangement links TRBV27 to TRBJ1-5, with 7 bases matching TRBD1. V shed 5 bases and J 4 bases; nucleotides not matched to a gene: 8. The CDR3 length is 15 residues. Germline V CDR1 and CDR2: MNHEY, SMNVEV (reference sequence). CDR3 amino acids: CASSLGQAANQPQHF. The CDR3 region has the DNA TGTGCCAGCAGTCTCGGACAGGCAGCTAATCAGCCCCAGCATTTT.

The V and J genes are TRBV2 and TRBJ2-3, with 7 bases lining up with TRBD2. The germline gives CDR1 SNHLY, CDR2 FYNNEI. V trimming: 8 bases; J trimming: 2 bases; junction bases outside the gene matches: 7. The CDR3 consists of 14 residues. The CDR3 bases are TGTGCCAGCTTGGCGGGGGAGACCACAGATACGCAGTATTTT. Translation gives CASLAGETTDTQYF.

As DNA, the CDR3 is TGTGCCAGCTCACCAGGAGGGCACTATGGCTACACCTTC. This gives the protein CASSPGGHYGYTF. This rearrangement joins TRBV18 to TRBJ1-2, with no clear D. This CDR3 region has 13 residues. V dropped 2 bases and J dropped 3 bases, with 7 bases sitting between them. Germline CDR1 is KGHSH and CDR2 is LQKENI.

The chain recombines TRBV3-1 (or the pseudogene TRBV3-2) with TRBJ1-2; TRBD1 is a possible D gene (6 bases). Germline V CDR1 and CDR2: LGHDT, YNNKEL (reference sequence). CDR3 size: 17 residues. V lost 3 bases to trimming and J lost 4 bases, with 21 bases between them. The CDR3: CASSHLGHRTSGYGYTF. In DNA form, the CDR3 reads TGTGCCAGCAGCCATCTGGGACACAGAACCTCTGGCTATGGCTACACCTTC.

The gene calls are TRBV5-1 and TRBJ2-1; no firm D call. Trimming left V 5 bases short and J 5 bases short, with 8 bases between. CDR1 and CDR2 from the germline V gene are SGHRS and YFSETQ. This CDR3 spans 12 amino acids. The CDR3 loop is CASSLSNNEQFF. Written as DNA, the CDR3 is TGCGCCAGCAGTTTATCCAACAATGAGCAGTTCTTC.

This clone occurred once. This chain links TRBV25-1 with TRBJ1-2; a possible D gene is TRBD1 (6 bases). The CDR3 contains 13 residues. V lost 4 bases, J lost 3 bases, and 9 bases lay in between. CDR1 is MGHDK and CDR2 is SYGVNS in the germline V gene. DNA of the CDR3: TGTGCCAGCAGTGGGGGGCTCGACTATGGCTACACCTTC. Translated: CASSGGLDYGYTF.

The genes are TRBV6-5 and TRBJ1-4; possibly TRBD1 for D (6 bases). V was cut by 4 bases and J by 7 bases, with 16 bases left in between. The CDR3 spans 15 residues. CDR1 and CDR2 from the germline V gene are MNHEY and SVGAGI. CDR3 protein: CASSLSGARSEKLFF. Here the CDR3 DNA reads TGTGCCAGCAGTTTATCAGGGGCCCGTAGTGAAAAACTGTTTTTT.

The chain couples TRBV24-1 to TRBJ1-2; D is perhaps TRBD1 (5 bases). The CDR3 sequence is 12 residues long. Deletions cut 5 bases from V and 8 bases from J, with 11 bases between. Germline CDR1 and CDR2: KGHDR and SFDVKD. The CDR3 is CATSAKGRGYTF. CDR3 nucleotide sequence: TGTGCCACCAGTGCCAAGGGGAGGGGCTACACCTTC.

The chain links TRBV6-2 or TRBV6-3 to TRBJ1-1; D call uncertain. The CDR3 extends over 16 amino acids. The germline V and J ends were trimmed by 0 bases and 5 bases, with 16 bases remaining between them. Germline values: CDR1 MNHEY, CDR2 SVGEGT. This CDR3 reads CASSYSAGVGLTEAFF. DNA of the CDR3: TGTGCCAGCAGTTACTCCGCGGGAGTCGGGTTAACTGAAGCTTTCTTT.

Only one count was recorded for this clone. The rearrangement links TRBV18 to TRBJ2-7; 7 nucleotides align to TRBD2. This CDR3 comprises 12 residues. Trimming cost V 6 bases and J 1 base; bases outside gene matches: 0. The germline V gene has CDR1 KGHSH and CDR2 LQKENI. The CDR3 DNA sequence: TGTGCCAGCTCGGGGGGGTCCTACGAGCAGTACTTC. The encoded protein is CASSGGSYEQYF.

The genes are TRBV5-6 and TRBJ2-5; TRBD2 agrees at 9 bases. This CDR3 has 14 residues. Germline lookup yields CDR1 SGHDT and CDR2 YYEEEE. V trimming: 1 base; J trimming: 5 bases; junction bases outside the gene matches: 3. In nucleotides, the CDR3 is TGTGCCAGCAGCTTGCGCGGGGGGGTGGAGACCCAGTACTTC. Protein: CASSLRGGVETQYF. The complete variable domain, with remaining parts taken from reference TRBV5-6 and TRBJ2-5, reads DAGVTQSPTHLIKTRGQQVTLRCSPKSGHDTVSWYQQALGQGPQFIFQYYEEEERQRGNFPDRFSGHQFPNYSSELNVNALLLGDSALYLCASSLRGGVETQYFGPGTRLLVL.